The 21 T cell receptor beta chains reported below all come from one sample, sequenced in a study of T-cell reconstitution after alpha-beta-depleted transplantation in children. Construction of the TCRbeta library involved unique molecular identifiers. MiXCR, applied by TCRdb to the PCR reads, yields one record per CDR3 protein. In the table there are 700,000 to 850,000 distinct CDR3 sequences, about 15% of which are singletons. The source was PBMCs, mostly from graft donor cells, collected 360 days after TCRalphabeta/CD19-depleted stem cell transplant. The origin of the receptors is a male patient under 18 who had a stem cell transplant for acute lymphoblastic leukemia, so the T cells may come from the graft donor.

The chain uses TRBV7-6 and TRBJ2-3; TRBD2 might be the D (5 bases). The V end lost 2 bases, the J end lost 3 bases, and 21 bases lay between the germline ends. The germline V gene encodes CDR1 SGHVS and CDR2 FNYEAQ. The CDR3 consists of 18 residues. The CDR3 here is CASSLSLRQRRLTDTQYF. CDR3 coding DNA: TGTGCCAGCAGCTTATCCCTTCGGCAAAGGAGGTTGACAGATACGCAGTATTTT.

This clonotype was observed many times. This chain joins TRBV4-1 and TRBJ2-3; no clear D gene. Between the trimmed V and J ends, which lost 4 bases and 7 bases, there was a span of 18 bases. The V gene's germline CDR1 is MGHRA and CDR2 YSYEKL. The CDR3 is 15 residues long. The CDR3 protein is CASSRGGSGKNTQYF. The DNA of the CDR3 is TGCGCCAGCAGCCGAGGCGGCTCCGGAAAAAATACGCAGTATTTT.

In this sample, this clonotype turned up a few times. This sequence joins TRBV29-1 and TRBJ1-2, with unresolved D. Germline CDR1 reads SQVTM; CDR2 reads ANQGSEA. The CDR3 has 10 residues. The CDR3 here is CGRALGGYTF. CDR3 DNA: TGCGGGCGCGCCTTGGGGGGCTACACCTTC.

The rearrangement uses TRBV4-1 and TRBJ2-2; D not resolved. The CDR3 sequence is 13 residues long. Trimming removed 1 base from V and 7 bases from J, with 7 bases in between. CDR1 is MGHRA, CDR2 YSYEKL, per germline. The CDR3 loop reads CASSQVWGGELFF. CDR3 coding DNA: TGCGCCAGCAGCCAAGTCTGGGGCGGGGAGCTGTTTTTT.

This clonotype came up a few times. The chain is built from TRBV3-1 and TRBJ1-5; the D is unclear. CDR3 length equals 12 residues. Germline V CDR1 and CDR2: LGHDT, YNNKEL (reference sequence). V lost 1 base, J lost 6 bases, and 4 bases lay in between. CDR3 sequence reads: CASSQGTQPQHF. The CDR3 coding sequence is TGTGCCAGCAGCCAAGGGACTCAGCCCCAGCATTTT.

The sample holds a few counts of this clonotype. This chain joins TRBV13 and TRBJ1-1, with D unclear. V was pared by 5 bases and J by 3 bases, with 7 bases between. Germline V gene sequence: CDR1 PRHDT, CDR2 FYEKMQ (reference sequence). CDR3 length: 12 residues. Written as DNA, the CDR3 is TGTGCCAGCAGCCAACCCGACACTGAAGCTTTCTTT. The encoded protein is CASSQPDTEAFF.

The chain joins TRBV7-6 to TRBJ2-1, with 10 bases lining up with TRBD2. Trimming at V came to 5 bases and at J to 5 bases, leaving 6 bases not matched to a gene. The CDR3 covers 15 residues. Germline-derived CDR1 and CDR2 are SGHVS and FNYEAQ. The CDR3 DNA is TGTGCCAGCAGCACCGGACTAGCGGCCAACAATGAGCAGTTCTTC. Translation: CASSTGLAANNEQFF. The whole variable domain, remainder taken from reference TRBV7-6 and TRBJ2-1, is GAGVSQSPRYKVTKRGQDVALRCDPISGHVSLYWYRQALGQGPEFLTYFNYEAQQDKSGLPNDRFSAERPEGSISTLTIQRTEQRDSAMYRCASSTGLAANNEQFFGPGTRLTVL.

This clonotype was picked up a small number of times. The chain recombines TRBV7-2 with TRBJ2-7; possibly TRBD1 for D (6 bases). The CDR3 runs to 16 residues. Trimming took off 1 base at V and 2 bases at J, with 15 bases between the two ends. The germline V gene has CDR1 SGHTA and CDR2 FQGNSA. CDR3 nucleotide sequence: TGTGCCAGCAGCTTAGGGCTGGGGACATCCACCTACGAGCAGTACTTC. It specifies CASSLGLGTSTYEQYF.

This chain joins TRBV3-1 and TRBJ2-5; D gene unclear. The CDR3 is 16 amino acids. Germline V gene sequence: CDR1 LGHDT, CDR2 YNNKEL (reference sequence). V gave up 1 base and J gave up 3 bases, with 15 bases separating them. The chain's CDR3 is CASSQAGFRAKETQYF. The CDR3 DNA sequence: TGTGCCAGCAGCCAAGCCGGGTTCCGGGCTAAAGAGACCCAGTACTTC.

This clonotype was seen a few times. The chain combines TRBV4-1 with TRBJ2-2, with 7 bases identical to TRBD2. This CDR3 has 16 residues. With 4 bases clipped from V and 5 bases from J, the junction kept 10 bases outside the gene matches. The germline V gene has CDR1 MGHRA and CDR2 YSYEKL. CDR3 DNA sequence: TGCGCCAGCAGCCGTTTACCGGGAGGCCTAACCGGGGAGCTGTTTTTT. Translating it yields CASSRLPGGLTGELFF.

The table lists this clonotype with a few counts. The chain uses TRBV2 and TRBJ2-3, with 14 bases matching TRBD2. This CDR3 has 15 residues. V gave up 7 bases and J gave up 9 bases; unmatched junction bases: 9. Germline CDR1 SNHLY, CDR2 FYNNEI. As DNA, the CDR3 is TGTGCCAGCACCGAAAGAGGACTAGCGGGAGGAACGCAGTATTTT. Amino acid sequence: CASTERGLAGGTQYF.

This chain connects TRBV4-1 to TRBJ1-3; D is uncertain. Per germline, CDR1 MGHRA and CDR2 YSYEKL. V was clipped by 4 bases and J by 0 bases, with 10 bases between them. The CDR3 runs to 15 residues. DNA of the CDR3: TGCGCCAGCAGCCGGGGTCAAAACTCTGGAAACACCATATATTTT. Residues: CASSRGQNSGNTIYF.

This clonotype was recorded many times. This chain connects TRBV5-1 to TRBJ2-5, with a weak D call TRBD1 (6 bases). The length of the CDR3 is 13 residues. Germline V gene sequence: CDR1 SGHRS, CDR2 YFSETQ. V dropped 5 bases and J dropped 5 bases, with 13 bases sitting between them. The CDR3 loop is CASRGDRMETQYF. The CDR3 coding sequence is TGCGCCAGCAGAGGAGACAGGATGGAGACCCAGTACTTC.

The sample holds many counts of this clonotype. V gene TRBV28 combines with J gene TRBJ1-1; D gene unclear. The CDR3 contains 14 residues. Germline assignment: CDR1 MDHEN and CDR2 SYDVKM. The germline V and J ends were trimmed by 6 bases and 3 bases, with 14 bases remaining between them. The CDR3 region has the DNA TGTGCCAGCAGCGTTATGTTGTGGTACACTGAAGCTTTCTTT. Translating it yields CASSVMLWYTEAFF.

V is TRBV18 and J is TRBJ2-1; D could derive from TRBD1 or TRBD2 (5 bases each). The V gene's germline CDR1 is KGHSH and CDR2 LQKENI. This CDR3 spans 15 amino acids. V was shortened by 6 bases and J by 5 bases, with 17 bases between the two germline ends. CDR3 sequence reads: CASSIRDLQHNEQFF. Here the CDR3 DNA reads TGTGCCAGCTCCATCCGGGACCTCCAACACAATGAGCAGTTCTTC.

V and J are TRBV3-1 and TRBJ2-7, with 10 bases matching TRBD2. With V trimmed by 4 bases and J by 3 bases, 9 bases remained unmatched. Per germline, CDR1 LGHDT and CDR2 YNNKEL (reference sequence). This CDR3 contains 16 residues. The CDR3 region is CASSPPSGLAVYEQYF. The CDR3 DNA follows: TGTGCCAGCAGCCCCCCTTCCGGACTAGCGGTCTACGAGCAGTACTTC.

The rearrangement uses TRBV6-2 or TRBV6-3 and TRBJ2-2; TRBD2 is a possible D gene (5 bases). Germline V lookup: CDR1 MNHEY, CDR2 SVGEGT. V shed 6 bases and J shed 8 bases, with 13 bases lying between them. The CDR3 runs 13 residues. This chain's CDR3 is CASRWTVAGELFF. The CDR3 DNA reads TGTGCCAGCAGATGGACTGTGGCGGGGGAGCTGTTTTTT.

J is TRBJ2-3 and V is TRBV4-2; 7 bases fit TRBD2. The junction had 8 bases not matched to a gene; V was cut back by 3 bases and J by 2 bases. This CDR3 region has 16 residues. CDR1 and CDR2 from the germline V gene are LGHNA and YNFKEQ. Written as DNA, the CDR3 is TGTGCCAGCAGCCATGTCGCGGGGGACTTCACAGATACGCAGTATTTT. This translates into CASSHVAGDFTDTQYF.

In regard to this clonotype: This could be a read error, since a much larger clone is one nucleotide away. The V gene is TRBV11-2, the J gene TRBJ2-7, with 13 nucleotides matching TRBD2. V was clipped by 4 bases and J by 6 bases; unmatched bases: 3. Germline CDR1 is SGHAT and CDR2 is FQNNGV. CDR3 length: 14 amino acids. The CDR3 loop reads CASSSTSGRLEQYF. Here the CDR3 DNA reads TGTGCCAGCAGCTCGACTAGCGGGAGGCTCGAGCAGTACTTC.

The rearrangement joins TRBV5-1 to TRBJ2-7; D is possibly TRBD1 or TRBD2 (6 bases each). CDR1 and CDR2 from the germline V gene are SGHRS and YFSETQ. V was clipped by 3 bases and J by 0 bases, with 25 bases between them. The CDR3 runs to 19 residues. CDR3 residues: CASSSGRGLTQAFSYEQYF. The CDR3 DNA sequence: TGCGCCAGCAGCTCGGGACGGGGGCTCACCCAGGCCTTCTCCTACGAGCAGTACTTC.

This clonotype occurred a few times. The J gene is TRBJ2-5, the V gene TRBV6-1, with D perhaps TRBD1 or TRBD2 (6 bases each). The CDR3 consists of 16 residues. V lost 7 bases and J lost 1, with 19 bases in between. Germline V gene lookup returns CDR1 MNHNS and CDR2 SASEGT. DNA for the CDR3: TGTGCCAGCATTCACATTGGAGGGGGAGCCCAAGAGACCCAGTACTTC. As protein: CASIHIGGGAQETQYF.